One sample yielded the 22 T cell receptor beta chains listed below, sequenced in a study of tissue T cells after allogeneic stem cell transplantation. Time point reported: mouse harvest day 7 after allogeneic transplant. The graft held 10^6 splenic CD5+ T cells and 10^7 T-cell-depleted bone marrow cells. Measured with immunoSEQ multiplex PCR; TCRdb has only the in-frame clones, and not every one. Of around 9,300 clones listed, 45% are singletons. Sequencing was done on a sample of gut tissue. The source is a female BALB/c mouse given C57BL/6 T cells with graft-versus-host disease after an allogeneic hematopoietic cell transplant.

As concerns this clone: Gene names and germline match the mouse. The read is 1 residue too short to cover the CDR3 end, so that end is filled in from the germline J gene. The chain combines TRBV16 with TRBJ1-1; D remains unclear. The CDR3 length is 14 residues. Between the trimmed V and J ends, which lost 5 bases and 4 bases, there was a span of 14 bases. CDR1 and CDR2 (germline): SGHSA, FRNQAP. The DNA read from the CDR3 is TGTGCAAGCAGCCCCCTGGGGAGTGGCACAGAAGTCTTC. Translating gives CASSPLGSGTEVF. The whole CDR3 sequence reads CASSPLGSGTEVFF.

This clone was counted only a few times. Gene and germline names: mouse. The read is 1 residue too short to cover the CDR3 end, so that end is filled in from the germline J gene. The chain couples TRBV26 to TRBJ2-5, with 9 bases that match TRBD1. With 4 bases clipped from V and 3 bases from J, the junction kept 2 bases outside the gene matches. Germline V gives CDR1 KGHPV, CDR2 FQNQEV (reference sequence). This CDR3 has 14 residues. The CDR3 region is CASSPGQGQDTQYF. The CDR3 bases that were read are TGTGCCAGCAGTCCGGGACAGGGTCAAGACACCCAGTAC.

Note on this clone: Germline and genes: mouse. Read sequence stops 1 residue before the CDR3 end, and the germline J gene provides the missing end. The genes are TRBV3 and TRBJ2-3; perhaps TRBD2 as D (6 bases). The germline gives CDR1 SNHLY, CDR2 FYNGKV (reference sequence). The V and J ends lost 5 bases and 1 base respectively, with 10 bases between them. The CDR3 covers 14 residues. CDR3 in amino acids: CASSPHWGAETLYF. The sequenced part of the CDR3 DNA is TGTGCCAGCAGCCCCCACTGGGGTGCAGAAACGCTGTAT.

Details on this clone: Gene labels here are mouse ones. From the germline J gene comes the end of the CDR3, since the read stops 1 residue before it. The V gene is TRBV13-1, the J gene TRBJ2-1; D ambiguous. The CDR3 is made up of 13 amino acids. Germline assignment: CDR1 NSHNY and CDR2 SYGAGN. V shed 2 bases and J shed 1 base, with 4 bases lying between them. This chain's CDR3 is CASSEGNYAEQFF. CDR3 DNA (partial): TGTGCCAGCAGTGAAGGCAACTATGCTGAGCAGTTC.

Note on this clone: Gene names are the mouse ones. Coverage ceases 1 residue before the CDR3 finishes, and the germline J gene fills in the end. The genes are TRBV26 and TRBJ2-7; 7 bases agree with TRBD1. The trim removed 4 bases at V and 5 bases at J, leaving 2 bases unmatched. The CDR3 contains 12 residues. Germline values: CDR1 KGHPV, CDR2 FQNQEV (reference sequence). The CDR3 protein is CASSPDRDEQYF. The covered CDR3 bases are TGTGCCAGCAGTCCCGACAGGGATGAACAGTAC.

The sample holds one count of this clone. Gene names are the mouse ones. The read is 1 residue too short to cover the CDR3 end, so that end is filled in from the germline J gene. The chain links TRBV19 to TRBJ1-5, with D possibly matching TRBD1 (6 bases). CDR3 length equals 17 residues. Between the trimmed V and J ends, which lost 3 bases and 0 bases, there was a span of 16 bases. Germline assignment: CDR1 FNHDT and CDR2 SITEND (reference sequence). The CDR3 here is CASSTFPGTNNNQAPLF. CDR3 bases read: TGTGCCAGCAGTACCTTTCCCGGGACAAATAACAACCAGGCTCCGCTT.

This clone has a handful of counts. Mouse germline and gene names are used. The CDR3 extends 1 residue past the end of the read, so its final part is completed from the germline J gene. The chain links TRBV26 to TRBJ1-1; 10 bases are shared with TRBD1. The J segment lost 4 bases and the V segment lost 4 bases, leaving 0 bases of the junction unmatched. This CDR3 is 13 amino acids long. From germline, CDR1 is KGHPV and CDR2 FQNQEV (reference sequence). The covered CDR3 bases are TGTGCCAGCAGTCGGACAGGGGGCACAGAAGTCTTC. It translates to CASSRTGGTEVF. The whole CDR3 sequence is CASSRTGGTEVFF.

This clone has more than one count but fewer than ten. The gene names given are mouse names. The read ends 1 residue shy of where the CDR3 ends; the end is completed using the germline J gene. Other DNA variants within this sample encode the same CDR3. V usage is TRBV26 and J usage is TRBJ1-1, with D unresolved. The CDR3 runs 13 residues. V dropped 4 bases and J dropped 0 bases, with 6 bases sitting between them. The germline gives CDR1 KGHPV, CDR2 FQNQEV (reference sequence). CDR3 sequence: CASSPGTNTEVFF. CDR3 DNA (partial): TGTGCCAGCAGTCCCGGGACAAACACAGAAGTCTTC.

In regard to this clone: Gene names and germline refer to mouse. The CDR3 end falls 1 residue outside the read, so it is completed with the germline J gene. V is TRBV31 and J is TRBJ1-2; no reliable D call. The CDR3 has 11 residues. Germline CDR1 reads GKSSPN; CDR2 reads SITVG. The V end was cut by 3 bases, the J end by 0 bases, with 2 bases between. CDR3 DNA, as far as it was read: TGTGCCTGGAGCGCAAACTCCGACTACACC. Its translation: CAWSANSDYT. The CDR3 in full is CAWSANSDYTF.

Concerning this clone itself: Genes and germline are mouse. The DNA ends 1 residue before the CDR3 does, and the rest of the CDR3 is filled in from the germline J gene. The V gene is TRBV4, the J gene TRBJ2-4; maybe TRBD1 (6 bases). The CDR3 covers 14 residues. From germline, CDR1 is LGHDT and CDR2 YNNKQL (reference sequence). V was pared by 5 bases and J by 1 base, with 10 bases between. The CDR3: CASSLRGGQNTLYF. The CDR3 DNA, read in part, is TGTGCCAGCAGCCTCAGGGGTGGTCAAAACACCTTGTAC. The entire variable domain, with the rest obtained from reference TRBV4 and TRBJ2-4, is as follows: ETAVFQTPNYHVTQVGNEVSFNCKQTLGHDTMYWYKQDSKKLLKIMFSYNNKQLIVNETVPRRFSPQSSDKAHLNLRIKSVEPEDSAVYLCASSLRGGQNTLYFGAGTRLSVL.

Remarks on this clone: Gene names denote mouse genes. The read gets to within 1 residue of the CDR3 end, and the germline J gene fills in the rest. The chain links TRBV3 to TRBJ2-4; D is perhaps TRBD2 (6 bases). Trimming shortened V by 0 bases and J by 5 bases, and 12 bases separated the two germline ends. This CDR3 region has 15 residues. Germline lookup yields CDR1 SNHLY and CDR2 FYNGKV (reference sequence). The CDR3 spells CASSLALGGSNTLYF. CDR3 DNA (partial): TGTGCCAGCAGCTTAGCGCTCGGGGGGTCAAACACCTTGTAC.

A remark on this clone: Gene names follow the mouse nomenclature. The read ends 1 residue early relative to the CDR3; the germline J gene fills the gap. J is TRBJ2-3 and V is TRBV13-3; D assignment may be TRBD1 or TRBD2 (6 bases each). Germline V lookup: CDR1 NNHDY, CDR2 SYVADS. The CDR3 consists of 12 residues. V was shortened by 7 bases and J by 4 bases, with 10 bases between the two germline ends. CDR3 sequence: CASLGTPETLYF. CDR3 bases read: TGTGCCAGCCTGGGGACACCAGAAACGCTGTAT.

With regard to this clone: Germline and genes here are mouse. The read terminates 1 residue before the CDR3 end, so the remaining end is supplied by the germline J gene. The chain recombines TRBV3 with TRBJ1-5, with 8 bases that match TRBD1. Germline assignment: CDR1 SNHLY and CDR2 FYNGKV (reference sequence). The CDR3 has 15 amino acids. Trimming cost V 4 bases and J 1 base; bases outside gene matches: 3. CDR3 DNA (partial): TGTGCCAGCAGCTCGGACAGGGCCAACAACCAGGCTCCGCTT. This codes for CASSSDRANNQAPL. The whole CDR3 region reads CASSSDRANNQAPLF.

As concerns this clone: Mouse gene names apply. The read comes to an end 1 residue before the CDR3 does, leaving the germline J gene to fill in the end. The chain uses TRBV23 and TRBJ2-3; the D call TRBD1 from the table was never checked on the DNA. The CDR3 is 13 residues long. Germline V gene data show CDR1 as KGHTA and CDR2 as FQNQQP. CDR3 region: CSSSPVRAETLYF. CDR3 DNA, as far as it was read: TGCTCCAGCAGTCCGGTTAGGGCAGAAACGCTGTAT.

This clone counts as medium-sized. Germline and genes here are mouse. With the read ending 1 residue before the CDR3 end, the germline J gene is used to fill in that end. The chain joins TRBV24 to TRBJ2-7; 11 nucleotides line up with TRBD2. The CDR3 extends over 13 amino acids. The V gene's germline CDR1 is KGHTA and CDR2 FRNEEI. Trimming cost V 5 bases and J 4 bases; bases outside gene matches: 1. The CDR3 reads CASSGDWGYEQYF. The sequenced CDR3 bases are TGTGCCAGCAGTGGGGACTGGGGGTATGAACAGTAC.

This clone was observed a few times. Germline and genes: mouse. The CDR3 protein is CASSPGTGNTEVFF. Incomplete CDR3 DNA: TGTGCCAGCAGCCCCGGGACAGGAAACACAGAAGTCTTC. The V and J genes are TRBV26 and TRBJ1-1, with 8 positions matching TRBD1. Read data end 1 residue before the CDR3 end; the end is taken from the germline J gene. V shed 6 bases and J 1 base; nucleotides not matched to a gene: 4. This CDR3 is built from 14 residues. From germline, CDR1 is KGHPV and CDR2 FQNQEV (reference sequence).

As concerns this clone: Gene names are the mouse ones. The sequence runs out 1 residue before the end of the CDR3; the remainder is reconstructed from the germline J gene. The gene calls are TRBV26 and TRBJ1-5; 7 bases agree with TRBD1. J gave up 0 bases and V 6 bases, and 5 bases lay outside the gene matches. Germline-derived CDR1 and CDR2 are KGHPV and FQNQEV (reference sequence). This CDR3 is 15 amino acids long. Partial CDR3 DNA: TGTGCCAGCAGCCCTTGGGACAGTAACAACCAGGCTCCGCTT. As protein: CASSPWDSNNQAPL. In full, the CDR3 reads CASSPWDSNNQAPLF.

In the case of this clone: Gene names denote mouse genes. CDR3 DNA, as far as it was read: TGTGCCAGCAGCGACAGGAGCTCCTATGAACAGTAC. Its protein is CASSDRSSYEQY. In full, the CDR3 is CASSDRSSYEQYF. The chain carries TRBV26 and TRBJ2-7, with TRBD1 as a possible D gene (6 bases). The sequenced fragment ends 1 residue before the CDR3 boundary, so the rest is inferred from the germline J gene. CDR3 length: 13 amino acids. CDR1 and CDR2 from the germline V gene are KGHPV and FQNQEV (reference sequence). V lost 6 bases to trimming and J lost 0 bases, with 9 bases between them.

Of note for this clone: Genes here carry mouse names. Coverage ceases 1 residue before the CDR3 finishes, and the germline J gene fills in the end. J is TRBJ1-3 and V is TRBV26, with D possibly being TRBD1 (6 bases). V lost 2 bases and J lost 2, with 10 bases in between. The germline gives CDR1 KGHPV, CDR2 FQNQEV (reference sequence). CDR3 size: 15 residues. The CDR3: CASSLGGAPGNTLYF. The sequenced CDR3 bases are TGTGCCAGCAGTCTGGGGGGGGCGCCTGGAAATACGCTCTAT.

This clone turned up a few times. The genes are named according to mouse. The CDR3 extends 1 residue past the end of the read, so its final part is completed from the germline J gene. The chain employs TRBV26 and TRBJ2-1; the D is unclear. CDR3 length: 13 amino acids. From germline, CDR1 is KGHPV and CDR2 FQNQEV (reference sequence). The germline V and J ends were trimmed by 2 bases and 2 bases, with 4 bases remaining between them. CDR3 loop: CASSLTDYAEQFF. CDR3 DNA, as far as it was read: TGTGCCAGCAGTCTGACAGACTATGCTGAGCAGTTC.

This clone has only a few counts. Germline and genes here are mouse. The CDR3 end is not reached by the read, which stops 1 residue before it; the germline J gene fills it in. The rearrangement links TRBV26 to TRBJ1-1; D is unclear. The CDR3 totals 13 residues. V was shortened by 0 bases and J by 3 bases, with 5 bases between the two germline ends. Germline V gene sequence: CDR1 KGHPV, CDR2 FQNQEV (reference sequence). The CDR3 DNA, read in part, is TGTGCCAGCAGTCTGTCGCGGGACACAGAAGTCTTC. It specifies CASSLSRDTEVF. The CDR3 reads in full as CASSLSRDTEVFF.

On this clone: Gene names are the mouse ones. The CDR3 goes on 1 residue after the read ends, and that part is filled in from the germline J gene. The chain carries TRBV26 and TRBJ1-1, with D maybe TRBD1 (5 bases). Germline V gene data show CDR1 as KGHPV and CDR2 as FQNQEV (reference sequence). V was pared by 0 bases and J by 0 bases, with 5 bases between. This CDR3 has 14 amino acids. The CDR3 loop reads CASSLSGPNTEVFF. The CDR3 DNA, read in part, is TGTGCCAGCAGTCTGTCGGGACCAAACACAGAAGTCTTC.